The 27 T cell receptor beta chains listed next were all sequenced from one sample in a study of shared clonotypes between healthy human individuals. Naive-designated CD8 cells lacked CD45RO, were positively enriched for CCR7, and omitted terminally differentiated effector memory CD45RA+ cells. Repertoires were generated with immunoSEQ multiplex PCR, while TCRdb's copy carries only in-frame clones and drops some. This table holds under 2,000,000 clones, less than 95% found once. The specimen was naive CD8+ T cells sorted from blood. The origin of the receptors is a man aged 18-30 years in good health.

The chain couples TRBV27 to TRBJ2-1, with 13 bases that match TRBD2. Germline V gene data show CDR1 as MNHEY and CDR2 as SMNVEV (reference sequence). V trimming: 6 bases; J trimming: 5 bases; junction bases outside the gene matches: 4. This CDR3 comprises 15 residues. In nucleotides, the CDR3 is TGTGCCAGCAGACTCACTAGCGGGGGGGACAATGAGCAGTTCTTC. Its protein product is CASRLTSGGDNEQFF.

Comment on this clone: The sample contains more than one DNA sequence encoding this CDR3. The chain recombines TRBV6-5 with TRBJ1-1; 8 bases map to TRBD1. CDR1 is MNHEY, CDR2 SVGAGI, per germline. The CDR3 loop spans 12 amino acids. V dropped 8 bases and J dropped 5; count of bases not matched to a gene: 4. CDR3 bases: TGTGCCAGCCGGACAGGGTTTACTGAAGCTTTCTTT. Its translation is CASRTGFTEAFF.

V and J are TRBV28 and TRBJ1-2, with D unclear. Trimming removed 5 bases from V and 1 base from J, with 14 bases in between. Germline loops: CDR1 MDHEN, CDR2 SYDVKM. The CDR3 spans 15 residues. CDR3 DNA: TGTGCCAGCAGTCCCCCGGAGGAGAATAACTATGGCTACACCTTC. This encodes CASSPPEENNYGYTF.

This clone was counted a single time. CDR3 in DNA: TGTGCCAGCACTAAAGGGGATAGCTCCTATAATTCACCCCTCCACTTT. It specifies CASTKGDSSYNSPLHF. The chain recombines TRBV7-8 with TRBJ1-6; maybe TRBD1 (5 bases). V dropped 7 bases and J dropped 0 bases, with 13 bases sitting between them. The CDR3 spans 16 residues. Germline values: CDR1 SGHVS, CDR2 FQNEAQ.

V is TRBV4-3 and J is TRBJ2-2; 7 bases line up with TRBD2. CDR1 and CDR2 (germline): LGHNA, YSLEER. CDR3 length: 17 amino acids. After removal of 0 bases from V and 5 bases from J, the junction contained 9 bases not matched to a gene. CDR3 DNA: TGCGCCAGCAGCCAAGATTGGGAGGGAGGGTATACCGGGGAGCTGTTTTTT. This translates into CASSQDWEGGYTGELFF.

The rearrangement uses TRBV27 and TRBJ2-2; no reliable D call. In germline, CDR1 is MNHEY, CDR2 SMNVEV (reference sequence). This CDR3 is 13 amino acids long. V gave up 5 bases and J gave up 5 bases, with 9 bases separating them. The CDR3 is CASSTHLTGELFF. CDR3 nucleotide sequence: TGTGCCAGCAGTACCCATTTGACCGGGGAGCTGTTTTTT.

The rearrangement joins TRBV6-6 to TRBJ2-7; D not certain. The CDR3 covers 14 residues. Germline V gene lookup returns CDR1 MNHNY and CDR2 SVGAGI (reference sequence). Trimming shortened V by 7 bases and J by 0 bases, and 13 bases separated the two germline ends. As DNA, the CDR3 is TGTGCCAGCACCACCCCGGCTCACTCCTACGAGCAGTACTTC. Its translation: CASTTPAHSYEQYF.

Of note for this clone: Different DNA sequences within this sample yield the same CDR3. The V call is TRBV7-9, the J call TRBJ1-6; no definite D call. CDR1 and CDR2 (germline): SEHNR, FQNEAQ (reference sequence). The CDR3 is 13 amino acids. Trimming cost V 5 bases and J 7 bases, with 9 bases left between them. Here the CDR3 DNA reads TGTGCCAGCAGCCCTGGACCGAATTCACCCCTCCACTTT. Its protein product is CASSPGPNSPLHF.

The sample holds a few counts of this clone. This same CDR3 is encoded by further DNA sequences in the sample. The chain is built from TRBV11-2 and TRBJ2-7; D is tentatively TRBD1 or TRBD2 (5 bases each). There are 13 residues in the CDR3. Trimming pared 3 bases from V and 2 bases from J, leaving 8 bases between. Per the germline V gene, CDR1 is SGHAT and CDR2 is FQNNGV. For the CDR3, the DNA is TGTGCCAGCAGCTTCGGGACCACCTACGAGCAGTACTTC. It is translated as CASSFGTTYEQYF.

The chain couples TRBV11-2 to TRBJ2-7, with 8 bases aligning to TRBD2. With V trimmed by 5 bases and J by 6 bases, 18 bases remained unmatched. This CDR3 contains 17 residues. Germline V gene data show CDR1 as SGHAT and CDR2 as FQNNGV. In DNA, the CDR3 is TGTGCCAGCAGCCACGGCCCGGCCAGCGGGGGTACGGCCGAGCAGTACTTC. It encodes CASSHGPASGGTAEQYF.

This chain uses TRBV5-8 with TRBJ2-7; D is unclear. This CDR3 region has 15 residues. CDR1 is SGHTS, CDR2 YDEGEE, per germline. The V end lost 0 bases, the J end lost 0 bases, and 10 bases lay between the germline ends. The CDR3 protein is CASSLEPLGSYEQYF. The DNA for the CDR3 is TGTGCCAGCAGCTTGGAACCTCTGGGCTCCTACGAGCAGTACTTC.

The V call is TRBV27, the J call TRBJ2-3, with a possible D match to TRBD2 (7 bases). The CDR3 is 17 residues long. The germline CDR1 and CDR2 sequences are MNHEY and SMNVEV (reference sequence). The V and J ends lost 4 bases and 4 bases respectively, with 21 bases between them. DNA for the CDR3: TGTGCCAGCAGTTCAAGGGGTTCGGGGGGCCAGGCAGATACGCAGTATTTT. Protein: CASSSRGSGGQADTQYF.

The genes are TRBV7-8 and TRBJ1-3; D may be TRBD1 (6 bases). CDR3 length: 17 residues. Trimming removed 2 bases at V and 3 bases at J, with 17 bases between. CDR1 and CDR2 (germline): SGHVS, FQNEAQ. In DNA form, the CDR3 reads TGTGCCAGCAGCTTACCAGGACGCAGGGGTCATGGAAACACCATATATTTT. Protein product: CASSLPGRRGHGNTIYF.

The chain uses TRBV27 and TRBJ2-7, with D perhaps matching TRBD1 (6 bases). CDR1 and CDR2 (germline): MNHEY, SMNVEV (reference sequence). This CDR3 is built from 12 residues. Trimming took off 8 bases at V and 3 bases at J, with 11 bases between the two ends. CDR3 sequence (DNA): TGTGCCAGCGGCCCACAGGGCTACGAGCAGTACTTC. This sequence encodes CASGPQGYEQYF.

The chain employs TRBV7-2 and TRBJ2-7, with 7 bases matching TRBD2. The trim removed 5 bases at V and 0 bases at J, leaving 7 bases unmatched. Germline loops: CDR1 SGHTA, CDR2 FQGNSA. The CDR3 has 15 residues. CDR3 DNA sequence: TGTGCCAGCAGCCAAAGCGGCGGGAGCTCCTACGAGCAGTACTTC. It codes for CASSQSGGSSYEQYF.

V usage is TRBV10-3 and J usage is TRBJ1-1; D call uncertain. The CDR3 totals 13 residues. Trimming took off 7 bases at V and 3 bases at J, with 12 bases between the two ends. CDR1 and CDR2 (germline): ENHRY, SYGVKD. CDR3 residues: CAIKGGGHTEAFF. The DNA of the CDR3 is TGTGCCATCAAAGGAGGCGGTCACACTGAAGCTTTCTTT.

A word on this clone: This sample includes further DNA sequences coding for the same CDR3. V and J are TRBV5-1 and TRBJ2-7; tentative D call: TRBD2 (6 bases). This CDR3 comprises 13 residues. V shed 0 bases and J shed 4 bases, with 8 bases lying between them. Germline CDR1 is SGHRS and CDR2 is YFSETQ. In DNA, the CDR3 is TGCGCCAGCAGCTTGGGTGGGGGGTACGAGCAGTACTTC. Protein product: CASSLGGGYEQYF.

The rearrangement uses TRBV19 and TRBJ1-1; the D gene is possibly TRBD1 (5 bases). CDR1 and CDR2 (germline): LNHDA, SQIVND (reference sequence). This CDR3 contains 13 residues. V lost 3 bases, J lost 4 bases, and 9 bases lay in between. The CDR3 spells CASSINGGTEAFF. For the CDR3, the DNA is TGTGCCAGTAGTATCAACGGGGGCACTGAAGCTTTCTTT.

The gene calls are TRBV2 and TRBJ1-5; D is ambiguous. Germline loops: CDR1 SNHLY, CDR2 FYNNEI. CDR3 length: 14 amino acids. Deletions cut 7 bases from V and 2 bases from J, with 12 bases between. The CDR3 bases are TGTGCCAGCACAATCACGGTTGGCAATCAGCCCCAGCATTTT. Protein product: CASTITVGNQPQHF. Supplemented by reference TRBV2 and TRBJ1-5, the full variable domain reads EPEVTQTPSHQVTQMGQEVILRCVPISNHLYFYWYRQILGQKVEFLVSFYNNEISEKSEIFDDQFSVERPDGSNFTLKIRSTKLEDSAMYFCASTITVGNQPQHFGDGTRLSIL.

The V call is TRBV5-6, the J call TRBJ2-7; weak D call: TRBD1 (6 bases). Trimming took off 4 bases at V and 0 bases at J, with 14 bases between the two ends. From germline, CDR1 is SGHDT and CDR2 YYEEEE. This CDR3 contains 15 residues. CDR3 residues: CASSAGDESSYEQYF. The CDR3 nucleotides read TGTGCCAGCAGCGCAGGGGACGAGAGCTCCTACGAGCAGTACTTC.

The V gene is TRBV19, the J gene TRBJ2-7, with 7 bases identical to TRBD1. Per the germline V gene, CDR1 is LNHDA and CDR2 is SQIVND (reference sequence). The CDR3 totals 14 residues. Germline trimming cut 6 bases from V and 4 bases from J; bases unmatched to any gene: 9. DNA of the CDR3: TGTGCCAGTAGGAGGACCGGGACAGATTACGAGCAGTACTTC. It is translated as CASRRTGTDYEQYF.

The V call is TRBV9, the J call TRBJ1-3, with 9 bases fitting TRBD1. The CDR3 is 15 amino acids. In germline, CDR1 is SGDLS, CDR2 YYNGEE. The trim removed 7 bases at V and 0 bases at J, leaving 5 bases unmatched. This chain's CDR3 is CASRGQGSSGNTIYF. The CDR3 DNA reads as TGTGCCAGCCGGGGACAGGGAAGCTCTGGAAACACCATATATTTT.

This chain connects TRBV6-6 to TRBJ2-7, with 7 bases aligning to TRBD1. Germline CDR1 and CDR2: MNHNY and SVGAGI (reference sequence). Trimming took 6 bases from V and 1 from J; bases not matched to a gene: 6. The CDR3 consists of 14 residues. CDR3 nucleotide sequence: TGTGCCAGCAGCTTCTCGACAGGGTCCTACGAGCAGTACTTC. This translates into CASSFSTGSYEQYF.

CDR3 sequence: CASSFWAGTDTQYF. The CDR3 coding sequence is TGTGCCAGCAGCTTTTGGGCGGGCACAGATACGCAGTATTTT. This chain connects TRBV11-2 to TRBJ2-3; D not resolved. CDR3 length: 14 amino acids. Germline assignment: CDR1 SGHAT and CDR2 FQNNGV. The ends were cut back, 3 bases at V and 1 base at J, with 8 bases in the middle.

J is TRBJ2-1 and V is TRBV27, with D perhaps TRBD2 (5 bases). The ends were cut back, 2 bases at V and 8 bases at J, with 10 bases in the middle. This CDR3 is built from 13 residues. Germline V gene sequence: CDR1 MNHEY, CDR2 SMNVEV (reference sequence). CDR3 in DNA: TGTGCCAGCAGTTTAAGCGAGGGCGATGAGCAGTTCTTC. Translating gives CASSLSEGDEQFF.

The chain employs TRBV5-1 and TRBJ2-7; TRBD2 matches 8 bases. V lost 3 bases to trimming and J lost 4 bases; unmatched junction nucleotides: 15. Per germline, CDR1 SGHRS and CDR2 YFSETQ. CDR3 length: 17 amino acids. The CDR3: CASSWSISGADPYEQYF. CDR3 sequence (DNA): TGCGCCAGCAGCTGGTCCATTAGCGGGGCCGATCCGTACGAGCAGTACTTC.

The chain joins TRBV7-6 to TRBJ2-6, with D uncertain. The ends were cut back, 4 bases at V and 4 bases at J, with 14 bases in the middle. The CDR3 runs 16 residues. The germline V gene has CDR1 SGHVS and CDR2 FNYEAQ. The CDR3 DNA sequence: TGTGCCAGCAGCTCCCTCGTTGCATCGGGGGCCAACGTCCTGACTTTC. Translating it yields CASSSLVASGANVLTF.